This TCR beta chain was found in a study of blood T cell repertoires in COVID-19 (dated by TCRdb to 2020 to 2022). About the study as a whole: The collaborator samples originated in the United States, Italy and Spain and spanned the acute and convalescent phases of COVID-19. The prospective study material was composed of cDNA or gDNA derived from T cells, B-cell-depleted T cells, or PBMCs. Subjects who had been exposed to COVID-19, were actively infected with it, or had recovered from it provided the deeply sampled blood TCRbeta repertoires that made up the dataset. A freely available public database, intended as a resource for researchers studying the immune response to SARS-CoV-2, is where the repertoires were released. Samples came from the ongoing ImmuneRACE study (first 160 participants) plus 1,254 subjects from 6 global collaborators. Sample metadata almost always included a de-identified subject ID, COVID-19 status, age in years and sex. Where available, HLA class I and class II types were obtained from metadata supplied by the sample provider rather than from assay-based typing. Study-wide findings and limitations: Clinical and demographic metadata were provided uncurated, with the amount varying by source and participant.

Based on the germline V gene, the CDR1 and CDR2 sequences are SGHDN and FVKESK. There are 15 amino acids in the CDR3, from cysteine to phenylalanine inclusive. Only the CDR3 DNA is retained, 45 bases long and in frame from the first base. TCRbeta CDR3 regions were amplified from genomic DNA by means of the immunoSEQ Assay, a bias-controlled multiplex PCR. From the authors' description of their analysis: Nucleated cell counts per sample were estimated from amplification of reference gene primers within the assay. To quantify the absolute abundance of each unique TCRbeta CDR3 rearrangement, sequence reads were collapsed and filtered. For each sample, productive Simpson clonality was calculated as the square root of Simpson's diversity index across productive rearrangements. This immuneACCESS table, as held by TCRdb, lists in-frame sequences with V and J called but not all clones. Of the missing ones, under half trace to an unresolved V gene in checked studies; the others have no known cause. V and J calls and clone size come straight from that table; D and trimming were deduced from the DNA. This sample comprises tens of thousands of clones, approximately 85% of them detected only once. Of the sample, about 23% is held by the ten largest clones.

A note on this clone: Its antigen remains unidentified. At one end, the junction sequence differs from germline, possibly due to a read error.

The collaborating institutions used their own protocols to collect whole blood in K2EDTA tubes. For TCRbeta analysis, collaborator samples were shipped as frozen whole blood, as isolated PBMCs, or as DNA extracted from either sample type. Here the chain combines TRBV14 and TRBJ1-6, with a weak D call of TRBD1 (6 bases match). This receptor was obtained from a human donor in a cohort sampled during active COVID-19. The sequenced sample was peripheral blood. DNA sequence: TGTACCAGCAGCCAAACAGGGTCCTATAATTCACCCCTCCACTTT. This translates into CTSSQTGSYNSPLHF.